Included here is one T cell receptor beta chain sequence, with context. Its antigen is still unknown. CDR1 is SGHTS, CDR2 YDEGEE, per germline. The CDR3 sequence is 13 residues long. V lost 4 bases to trimming and J lost 1 base, with 9 bases between them. This specimen comes from a study of cytomegalovirus exposure and HLA in healthy donors. The PCR contained 60 Vbeta and 13 Jbeta primers. Some clones are missing from TCRdb's copy, which holds only in-frame ones; the method was immunoSEQ multiplex PCR. Here the sample spans roughly 200,000 clones, 73% being singletons. Regarding the study as a whole: The likely origin of a cluster of highly shared sequence variants was a sequencing artifact.

This TCR was sampled from a woman in her thirties in good health and CMV-seronegative. The sequenced sample was PBMCs. The rearrangement links TRBV5-8 to TRBJ2-7; D is possibly TRBD2 (6 bases). In nucleotides, the CDR3 is TGTGCCAGCAGCCCGGAGGGTTCCTACGAGCAGTACTTC. Translating it yields CASSPEGSYEQYF.